One sample yielded the 11 T cell receptor beta chains listed below, sequenced in a study of regulatory T cells in long-lasting Graves disease. To make TCR beta libraries, researchers used iRepertoire HTBI primers and Arm-PCR of CDR3 regions. TCRdb reprocessed the multiplex PCR reads with MiXCR, giving one entry per CDR3 protein. This sample has 550,000 to 650,000 distinct CDR3 sequences, with 15% to 20% found just once. Time point: newly diagnosed GD, antithyroid drugs for less than 3 months. Isolated PBMC RNA provided the starting material for the TCR library. This sample also belongs to another study, concerning T cells in Graves' hyperthyroidism and ophthalmopathy.

The starting material was peripheral blood mononuclear cells (PBMCs), obtained at new diagnosis, from a patient treated with antithyroid drugs. These receptors originate from a man aged 18-30 years with Graves disease.

This clonotype came up many times. V usage is TRBV20-1 and J usage is TRBJ2-3; D is unclear. Germline lookup yields CDR1 DFQATT and CDR2 SNEGSKA (reference sequence). The V end lost 1 base, the J end lost 4 bases, and 9 bases lay between the germline ends. The CDR3 length is 13 residues. The CDR3 loop reads CSARAVGADTQYF. The CDR3 DNA reads as TGCAGTGCTAGAGCCGTGGGTGCAGATACGCAGTATTTT.

This chain links TRBV2 with TRBJ1-6; 10 nucleotides align to TRBD1. J was trimmed by 14 bases and V by 11 bases; bases with no gene match: 18. CDR1 SNHLY and CDR2 FYNNEI come from the germline V gene. CDR3 length: 15 amino acids. The CDR3 DNA reads TGTGCCGGGGGAACAAACGCCGGGACAGGGGACACCCTCCACTTT. Amino acid sequence: CAGGTNAGTGDTLHF. The complete variable domain, with remaining parts taken from reference TRBV2 and TRBJ1-6, reads EPEVTQTPSHQVTQMGQEVILRCVPISNHLYFYWYRQILGQKVEFLVSFYNNEISEKSEIFDDQFSVERPDGSNFTLKIRSTKLEDSAMYFCAGGTNAGTGDTLHFGNGTRLTVT.

The CDR3 DNA reads TGCAGTGCTCCAGTTTGGGGAGCCTACAATGAGCAGTTCTTC. Translation: CSAPVWGAYNEQFF. The V and J genes are TRBV20-1 and TRBJ2-1, with D possibly TRBD2 on 5 matching bases. CDR1 and CDR2 from the germline V gene are DFQATT and SNEGSKA (reference sequence). The V end lost 5 bases, the J end lost 2 bases, and 13 bases lay between the germline ends. The CDR3 length is 14 residues.

This clonotype was observed a handful of times. The chain combines TRBV5-1 with TRBJ2-1; D is possibly TRBD2 (5 bases). CDR3 length equals 15 residues. Germline V gene data show CDR1 as SGHRS and CDR2 as YFSETQ. V was shortened by 4 bases and J by 1 base, with 12 bases between the two germline ends. The CDR3 sequence: CASSPVGVSYNEQFF. The CDR3 DNA reads TGCGCCAGCAGCCCGGTCGGGGTATCCTACAATGAGCAGTTCTTC.

This chain links TRBV9 with TRBJ2-5; D is uncertain. The V and J ends lost 1 base and 1 base respectively, with 14 bases between them. From germline, CDR1 is SGDLS and CDR2 YYNGEE. This CDR3 is 16 amino acids long. This CDR3 reads CASSVRASIGQETQYF. The CDR3 region has the DNA TGTGCCAGCAGCGTAAGGGCTAGTATAGGCCAAGAGACCCAGTACTTC.

This clonotype was detected ten times or more. This chain connects TRBV5-1 to TRBJ1-1; no definite D call. The CDR3 is 15 residues long. V shed 1 base and J shed 1 base, with 11 bases lying between them. Germline V lookup: CDR1 SGHRS, CDR2 YFSETQ. The CDR3 sequence: CASSLTQVPNTEAFF. CDR3 DNA sequence: TGCGCCAGCAGCTTGACGCAGGTGCCGAACACTGAAGCTTTCTTT.

This clonotype was observed at least ten times. The chain recombines TRBV29-1 with TRBJ2-7, with 11 bases that match TRBD1. The CDR3 has 17 amino acids. V lost 3 bases, J lost 0 bases, and 10 bases stayed unmatched. Per the germline V gene, CDR1 is SQVTM and CDR2 is ANQGSEA. The CDR3 loop reads CSVDTRTGGEPSYEQYF. The CDR3 DNA reads TGCAGCGTTGACACCAGGACAGGGGGCGAACCCTCCTACGAGCAGTACTTC.

V usage is TRBV12-3 or TRBV12-4 and J usage is TRBJ2-5; TRBD2 agrees at 7 bases. The CDR3 spans 16 residues. Trimming at V came to 0 bases and at J to 4 bases, leaving 8 bases not matched to a gene. CDR3 in amino acids: CASSLARGTRGETQYF. DNA of the CDR3: TGTGCCAGCAGTTTAGCGCGGGGGACCAGAGGAGAGACCCAGTACTTC.

This clonotype was picked up a small number of times. This chain connects TRBV25-1 to TRBJ2-1; TRBD1 aligns across 10 bases. V gave up 4 bases and J gave up 6 bases; unmatched junction bases: 6. Per the germline V gene, CDR1 is MGHDK and CDR2 is SYGVNS. There are 15 residues in the CDR3. The CDR3 bases are TGTGCCAGCAGTGGGGACAGGGGTCTACGCAATGAGCAGTTCTTC. This gives the protein CASSGDRGLRNEQFF. The entire variable domain, with the rest obtained from reference TRBV25-1 and TRBJ2-1, is as follows: EADIYQTPRYLVIGTGKKITLECSQTMGHDKMYWYQQDPGMELHLIHYSYGVNSTEKGDLSSESTVSRIRTEHFPLTLESARPSHTSQYLCASSGDRGLRNEQFFGPGTRLTVL.

This clonotype was seen many times. The V gene is TRBV7-3, the J gene TRBJ1-2; D ambiguous. Trimming removed 3 bases from V and 3 bases from J, with 11 bases in between. CDR1 and CDR2 from the germline V gene are SGHTA and FQGTGA. The CDR3 has 14 amino acids. In DNA form, the CDR3 reads TGTGCCAGCAGCTTGGGCCCTAGGGACTATGGCTACACCTTC. Translation gives CASSLGPRDYGYTF.

This clonotype was observed at least ten times. V is TRBV5-1 and J is TRBJ2-1; 7 bases map to TRBD2. The CDR3 runs to 15 residues. V gave up 4 bases and J gave up 5 bases; unmatched junction bases: 9. Germline CDR1 reads SGHRS; CDR2 reads YFSETQ. The CDR3 reads CASSPALLADNEQFF. The CDR3 coding sequence is TGCGCCAGCAGCCCTGCTTTGCTAGCGGACAATGAGCAGTTCTTC.